Below are 8 T cell receptor beta chains sequenced from a single sample in a study of T-cell reconstitution after alpha-beta-depleted transplantation in children. Preparing the TCRbeta library involved the use of unique molecular identifiers. One entry per CDR3 protein, called by TCRdb with MiXCR from the PCR reads. Among about 350,000 distinct CDR3 sequences listed, roughly 13% were seen once. This specimen was PBMCs, taken from the stem cell graft. These receptor sequences come from a human donor who donated a stem cell graft to a child with Fanconi anemia.

This clonotype was seen a handful of times. CDR3 nucleotides: TGTGCCAGCAGTCCTTCGGGGGAACGGAGCTATGGCTACACCTTC. As protein: CASSPSGERSYGYTF. V gene TRBV12-3 or TRBV12-4 combines with J gene TRBJ1-2, with D possibly TRBD1 on 5 matching bases. Trimming left V 5 bases short and J 4 bases short, with 17 bases between. This CDR3 contains 15 residues.

This clonotype was picked up a small number of times. The chain has TRBV7-6 and TRBJ1-5; D is perhaps TRBD1 (6 bases). Per germline, CDR1 SGHVS and CDR2 FNYEAQ. Trimming pared 5 bases from V and 1 base from J, leaving 12 bases between. This CDR3 is built from 15 residues. The CDR3: CASSPGGSSNQPQHF. In DNA, the CDR3 is TGTGCCAGCAGCCCTGGGGGCTCCAGCAATCAGCCCCAGCATTTT. Filled out from reference TRBV7-6 and TRBJ1-5, the complete variable domain reads GAGVSQSPRYKVTKRGQDVALRCDPISGHVSLYWYRQALGQGPEFLTYFNYEAQQDKSGLPNDRFSAERPEGSISTLTIQRTEQRDSAMYRCASSPGGSSNQPQHFGDGTRLSIL.

In this sample, this clonotype turned up many times. This chain connects TRBV18 to TRBJ2-2; no clear D gene. Looked up from germline, CDR1 is KGHSH and CDR2 is LQKENI. V gave up 3 bases and J gave up 4 bases, with 12 bases separating them. The CDR3 has 15 amino acids. The CDR3 bases are TGTGCCAGCTCACCCGTAGGCCCGGGCACCGGGGAGCTGTTTTTT. It is translated as CASSPVGPGTGELFF.

The V gene is TRBV4-3, the J gene TRBJ2-1; D unresolved. Germline V gives CDR1 LGHNA, CDR2 YSLEER. V was shortened by 0 bases and J by 1 base, with 7 bases between the two germline ends. CDR3 length equals 15 residues. The CDR3 is CASSQEFTSYNEQFF. For the CDR3, the DNA is TGCGCCAGCAGCCAAGAATTCACGTCCTACAATGAGCAGTTCTTC.

The V gene is TRBV6-1, the J gene TRBJ2-7; TRBD1 aligns across 7 bases. CDR3 length: 15 residues. J was trimmed by 7 bases and V by 8 bases; bases with no gene match: 17. The germline CDR1 and CDR2 sequences are MNHNS and SASEGT. The CDR3 bases are TGTGCCAGCCGGCGTCCGGGACAGAGCGGAAGAGAGCAGTACTTC. This encodes CASRRPGQSGREQYF.

The chain carries TRBV12-3 or TRBV12-4 and TRBJ1-2; 12 bases map to TRBD1. CDR3 length equals 16 residues. V was clipped by 4 bases and J by 7 bases; unmatched bases: 10. CDR3 DNA: TGTGCCAGCAGTTCAACCGGGACAGGGGGCTCGGGTGGCTACACCTTC. Its translation: CASSSTGTGGSGGYTF.

This clonotype was observed a few times. V usage is TRBV7-2 and J usage is TRBJ2-2; TRBD2 is a possible D gene (5 bases). The CDR3 is 16 amino acids. V was shortened by 5 bases and J by 7 bases, with 20 bases between the two germline ends. Germline lookup yields CDR1 SGHTA and CDR2 FQGNSA. The CDR3 sequence is CASSDPGSRYGGELFF. The CDR3 DNA is TGTGCCAGCAGCGACCCGGGATCCCGTTATGGCGGGGAGCTGTTTTTT.

In this sample, this clonotype turned up a few times. V usage is TRBV3-1 and J usage is TRBJ1-1; D is uncertain. Trimming removed 1 base at V and 2 bases at J, with 14 bases between. This CDR3 has 16 residues. CDR1 is LGHDT and CDR2 is YNNKEL in the germline V gene (reference sequence). CDR3: CASSQGSGPENTEAFF. The CDR3, as DNA: TGTGCCAGCAGCCAAGGGAGCGGCCCGGAAAACACTGAAGCTTTCTTT.